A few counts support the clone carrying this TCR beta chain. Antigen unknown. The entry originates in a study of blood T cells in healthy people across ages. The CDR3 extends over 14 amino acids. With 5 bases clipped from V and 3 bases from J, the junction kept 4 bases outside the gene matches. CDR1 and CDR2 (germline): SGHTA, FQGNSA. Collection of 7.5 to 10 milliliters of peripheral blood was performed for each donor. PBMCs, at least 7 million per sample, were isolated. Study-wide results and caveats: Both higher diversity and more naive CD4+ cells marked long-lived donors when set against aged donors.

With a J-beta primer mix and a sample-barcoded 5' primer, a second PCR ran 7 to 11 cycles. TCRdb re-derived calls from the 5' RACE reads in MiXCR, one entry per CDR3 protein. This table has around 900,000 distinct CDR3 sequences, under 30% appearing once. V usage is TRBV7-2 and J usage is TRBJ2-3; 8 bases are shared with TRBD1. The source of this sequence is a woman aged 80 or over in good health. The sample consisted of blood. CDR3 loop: CASSNRQGTDTQYF. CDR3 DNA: TGTGCCAGCAGCAATAGACAGGGGACAGATACGCAGTATTTT.